The 3 T cell receptor beta chains listed next were all sequenced from one sample in a study of blood T cell repertoires in COVID-19. Assay used: immunoSEQ multiplex PCR; TCRdb lists only in-frame clones, some missing. The profile shows 130,000 to 150,000 clones, 79% of them singletons. The sample was peripheral blood. The receptors shown here come from a woman between 70 and 85 years old with COVID-19, enrolled during active disease.

The V and J genes are TRBV11-2 and TRBJ2-2, with 9 bases aligning to TRBD2. Trimming took 5 bases from V and 2 from J; bases not matched to a gene: 9. Germline assignment: CDR1 SGHAT and CDR2 FQNNGV. The CDR3 length is 17 residues. CDR3 region: CASSLLSGGINTGELFF. As DNA, the CDR3 is TGTGCCAGCAGCCTCCTGAGCGGGGGGATCAACACCGGGGAGCTGTTTTTT.

This clone was seen only a few times. This chain connects TRBV30 to TRBJ1-5, with D hard to call. Trimming removed 0 bases from V and 3 bases from J, with 12 bases in between. The germline V gene encodes CDR1 GTSNPN and CDR2 SVGIG (reference sequence). The CDR3 is made up of 15 amino acids. The CDR3 coding sequence is TGTGCCTGGAGTGTGTCCAGGCACTTCAATCAGCCCCAGCATTTT. Protein: CAWSVSRHFNQPQHF.

The chain uses TRBV7-9 and TRBJ1-3, with TRBD1 identical over 9 bases. The CDR3 is 15 amino acids. V lost 4 bases and J lost 5; bases outside the gene matches: 6. Germline V gene lookup returns CDR1 SEHNR and CDR2 FQNEAQ (reference sequence). The CDR3 protein is CASSYAGTGRNTIYF. In DNA form, the CDR3 reads TGTGCCAGCAGCTACGCCGGGACAGGGAGAAACACCATATATTTT.